Reported below is one T cell receptor beta chain. The data belong to a study of cytomegalovirus exposure and HLA in healthy donors. The J segment lost 6 bases and the V segment lost 0 bases, leaving 4 bases of the junction unmatched. The CDR3 has 14 residues. Germline lookup yields CDR1 SGHRS and CDR2 YFSETQ. PCR primers comprised 60 Vbeta and 13 Jbeta primers. Produced via immunoSEQ multiplex PCR; TCRdb's table is partial and in-frame only. The sample records 150,000 to 200,000 clones, 68% being singletons. The V call is TRBV5-1, the J call TRBJ1-1, with TRBD1 matching 8 bases. The sample was PBMCs. This receptor was obtained from a man aged 50-59 years in good health and CMV-seronegative. The CDR3 reads CASSLDGQGSEAFF. DNA for the CDR3: TGCGCCAGCAGCTTGGACGGACAGGGTTCTGAAGCTTTCTTT.